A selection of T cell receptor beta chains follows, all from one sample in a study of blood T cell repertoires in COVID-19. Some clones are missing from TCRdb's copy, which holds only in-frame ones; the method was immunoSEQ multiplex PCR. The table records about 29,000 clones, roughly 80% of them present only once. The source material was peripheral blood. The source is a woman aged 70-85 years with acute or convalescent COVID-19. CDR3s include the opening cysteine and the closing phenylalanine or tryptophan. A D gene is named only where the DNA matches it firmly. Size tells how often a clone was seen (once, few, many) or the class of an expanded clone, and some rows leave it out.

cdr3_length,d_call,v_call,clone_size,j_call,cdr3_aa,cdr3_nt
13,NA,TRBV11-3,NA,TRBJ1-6,CASSLARDSPLHF,TGTGCCAGCAGCTTAGCCCGTGATTCACCCCTCCACTTT
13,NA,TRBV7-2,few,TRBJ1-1,CASRRDGDTEAFF,TGTGCCAGCAGGAGGGATGGTGACACTGAAGCTTTCTTT
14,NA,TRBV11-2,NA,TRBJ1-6,CASSLNRIGTPLHF,TGTGCCAGCAGCTTAAACAGAATCGGGACACCCCTCCACTTT
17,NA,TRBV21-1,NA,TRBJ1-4,CASSKVKSGRANEKLFF,TGTGCCAGCAGCAAAGTAAAGAGCGGGAGGGCTAATGAAAAACTGTTTTTT
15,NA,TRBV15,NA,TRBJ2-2,CATSRKAGNTGELFF,TGTGCCACCAGCAGAAAGGCAGGGAACACCGGGGAGCTGTTTTTT
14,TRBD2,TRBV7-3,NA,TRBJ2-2,CASSNGAAGGELFF,TGTGCCAGCAGCAACGGGGCAGCGGGAGGGGAGCTGTTTTTT
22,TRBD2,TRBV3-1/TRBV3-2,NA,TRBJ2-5,CASSQDPRGTSGGPPWGETQYF,TGTGCCAGCAGCCAAGACCCCCGGGGGACTAGCGGGGGGCCTCCTTGGGGAGAGACCCAGTACTTC
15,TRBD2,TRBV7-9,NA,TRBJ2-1,CASSSPGLVYNEQFF,TGTGCCAGCAGCTCTCCGGGACTAGTGTACAATGAGCAGTTCTTC
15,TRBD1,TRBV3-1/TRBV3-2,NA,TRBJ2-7,CASSPPGQGAYEQYF,TGTGCCAGCAGCCCTCCGGGACAGGGGGCCTACGAGCAGTACTTC
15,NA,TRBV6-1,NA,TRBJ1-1,CASSEGTAPATEAFF,TGTGCCAGCAGTGAAGGGACAGCCCCAGCCACTGAAGCTTTCTTT
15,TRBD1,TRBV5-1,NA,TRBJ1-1,CASSLAGGEITEAFF,TGCGCCAGCAGCTTGGCAGGGGGCGAGATAACTGAAGCTTTCTTT
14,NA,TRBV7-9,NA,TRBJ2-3,CASSFAPVPDTQYF,TGTGCCAGCAGCTTCGCCCCGGTCCCAGATACGCAGTATTTT
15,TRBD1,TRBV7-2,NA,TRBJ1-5,CASTWTGGDNQPQHF,TGTGCCAGCACCTGGACAGGGGGCGACAATCAGCCCCAGCATTTT
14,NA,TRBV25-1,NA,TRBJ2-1,CASVRQRYYNEQFF,TGTGCCAGCGTTCGACAGAGATACTACAATGAGCAGTTCTTC
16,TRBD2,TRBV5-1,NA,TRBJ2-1,CASSLVGTSGYNEQFF,TGCGCCAGCAGCCTAGTCGGGACTAGCGGGTACAATGAGCAGTTCTTC
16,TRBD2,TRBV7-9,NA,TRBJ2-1,CASLTSGGSSYNEQFF,TGTGCCAGCCTTACTAGCGGGGGGTCTTCCTACAATGAGCAGTTCTTC
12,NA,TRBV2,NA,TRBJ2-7,CASTPSSIEQYF,TGTGCCAGCACCCCGTCCTCTATAGAGCAGTACTTC
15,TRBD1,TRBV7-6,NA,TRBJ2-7,CASSLDRGPAYEQYF,TGTGCCAGCAGCTTAGATAGGGGGCCTGCCTACGAGCAGTACTTC
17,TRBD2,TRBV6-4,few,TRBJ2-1,CASSDSRLAGDYNEQFF,TGTGCCAGCAGTGACTCACGGCTAGCGGGGGACTACAATGAGCAGTTCTTC
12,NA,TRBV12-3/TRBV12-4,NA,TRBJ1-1,CASSFQGTEAFF,TGTGCCAGCAGTTTTCAGGGAACTGAAGCTTTCTTT
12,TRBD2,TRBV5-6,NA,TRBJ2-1,CASSSGSPRPFF,TGTGCCAGCAGCAGCGGGAGCCCCAGGCCGTTCTTC
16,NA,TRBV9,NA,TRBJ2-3,CASSVEGGPFTDTQYF,TGTGCCAGCAGCGTAGAGGGAGGCCCCTTCACAGATACGCAGTATTTT
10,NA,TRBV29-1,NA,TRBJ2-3,CSVGEDTQYF,TGCAGCGTTGGGGAGGATACGCAGTATTTT
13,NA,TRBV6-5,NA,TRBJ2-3,CASRRGRTDTQYF,TGTGCCAGCCGGCGGGGCCGCACAGATACGCAGTATTTT
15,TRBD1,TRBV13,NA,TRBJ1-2,CASSRGTGTNYGYTF,TGTGCCAGCAGCCGCGGGACAGGGACTAACTATGGCTACACCTTC
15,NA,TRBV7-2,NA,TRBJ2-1,CASSSTGDRYNEQFF,TGTGCCAGCAGTTCTACGGGGGACAGATACAATGAGCAGTTCTTC
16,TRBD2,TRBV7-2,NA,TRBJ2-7,CASSLGLAGVQYEQYF,TGTGCCAGCAGCTTAGGGCTAGCGGGAGTTCAATACGAGCAGTACTTC
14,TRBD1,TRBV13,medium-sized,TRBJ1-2,CASSATGSPYGYTF,TGTGCCAGCAGCGCGACAGGGTCACCCTATGGCTACACCTTC
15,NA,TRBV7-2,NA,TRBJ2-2,CASSLRGGNTGELFF,TGTGCCAGCAGCTTAAGGGGTGGGAACACCGGGGAGCTGTTTTTT
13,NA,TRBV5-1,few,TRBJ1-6,CASSLDTGSPLHF,TGCGCCAGCAGCCTGGACACAGGTTCACCCCTCCACTTT
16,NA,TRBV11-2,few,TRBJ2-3,CASSPGVGAGTDTQYF,TGTGCCAGCAGCCCTGGAGTGGGAGCGGGCACAGATACGCAGTATTTT
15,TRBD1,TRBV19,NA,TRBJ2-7,CASSIGDRDFYEQYF,TGTGCCAGTAGTATTGGGGACAGAGATTTCTACGAGCAGTACTTC
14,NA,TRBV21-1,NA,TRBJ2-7,CASSVRDFLFEQYF,TGTGCCAGCAGCGTCCGGGACTTCCTCTTCGAGCAGTACTTC
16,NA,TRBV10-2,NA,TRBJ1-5,CASSEPSGVGNQPQHF,TGCGCCAGCAGTGAACCGTCAGGGGTGGGCAATCAGCCCCAGCATTTT
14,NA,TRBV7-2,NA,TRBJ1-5,CASSLRGGTQPQHF,TGTGCCAGCAGCTTACGGGGGGGTACTCAGCCCCAGCATTTT
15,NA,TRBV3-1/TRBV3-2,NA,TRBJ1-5,CASSQDRGYNQPQHF,TGTGCCAGCAGCCAAGATAGAGGTTACAATCAGCCCCAGCATTTT
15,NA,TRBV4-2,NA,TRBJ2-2,CASSQGPGGPGELFF,TGTGCCAGCAGCCAAGGCCCAGGGGGGCCCGGGGAGCTGTTTTTT
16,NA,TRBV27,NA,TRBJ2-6,CASRRGGSSGANVLTF,TGTGCCAGCCGCAGGGGTGGTTCATCTGGGGCCAACGTCCTGACTTTC
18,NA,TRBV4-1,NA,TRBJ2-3,CASSQDNQGLASTDTQYF,TGCGCCAGCAGCCAAGATAATCAAGGGCTAGCGAGCACAGATACGCAGTATTTT
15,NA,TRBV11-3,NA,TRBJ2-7,CASSLGTFGAYEQYF,TGTGCCAGCAGCTTGGGGACATTTGGGGCCTACGAGCAGTACTTC
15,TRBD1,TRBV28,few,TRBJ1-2,CASSSEGQGDYGYTF,TGTGCCAGCAGTAGCGAGGGACAGGGGGACTATGGCTACACCTTC
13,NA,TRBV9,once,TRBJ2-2,CASSVQGTGELFF,TGTGCCAGCAGCGTACAGGGGACCGGGGAGCTGTTTTTT
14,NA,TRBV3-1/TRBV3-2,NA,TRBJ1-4,CASSPGWSNEKLFF,TGTGCCAGCAGCCCGGGATGGTCTAATGAAAAACTGTTTTTT
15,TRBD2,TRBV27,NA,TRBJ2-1,CASSPGTSGDNEQFF,TGTGCCAGCAGTCCGGGGACTAGCGGGGACAATGAGCAGTTCTTC
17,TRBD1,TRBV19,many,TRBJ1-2,CASSILKPGTGSYGYTF,TGTGCCAGTAGTATCTTGAAACCCGGGACAGGGTCCTATGGCTACACCTTC
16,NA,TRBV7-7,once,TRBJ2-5,CASSLVGAGSGETQYF,TGTGCTAGCAGCTTAGTTGGGGCGGGGTCTGGGGAGACCCAGTACTTC
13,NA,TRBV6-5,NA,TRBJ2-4,CASTSTVKNIQYF,TGTGCCAGCACCTCGACAGTGAAAAACATTCAGTACTTC